Listed below are T cell receptor beta chains from one sample, sequenced in a study of blood T cell repertoires in COVID-19. Repertoires were generated with immunoSEQ multiplex PCR, while TCRdb's copy carries only in-frame clones and drops some. The sample has roughly 250,000 clones, 87% seen once. The sequencing sample was made of PBMCs or T cells enriched from blood (not recorded which). These receptors originate from a woman in her thirties with acute COVID-19. The CDR3 runs from the conserved cysteine through the conserved F or W. A D gene is named only where the DNA matches it firmly. Rows give clone size only sometimes, using once, few, many, or a class for an expanded clone.

J: TRBJ1-2
V: TRBV7-8
size: .
D: .
DNA: TGTGCCAGCAGCTTACGGGCAGGGAGGGTTAGGCTCGATGGCTACACCTTC
CDR3: CASSLRAGRVRLDGYTF

J: TRBJ2-1
V: TRBV28
size: .
D: .
DNA: TGTGCCAGCAGTTTTGATACAGGGAATGAGCAGTTCTTC
CDR3: CASSFDTGNEQFF

J: TRBJ2-7
V: TRBV11-2
size: .
D: .
DNA: TGTGCCAGCAGCCGGGACGGAGGGTCCGACGAGCAGTACTTC
CDR3: CASSRDGGSDEQYF

J: TRBJ2-2
V: TRBV19
size: .
D: .
DNA: TGTGCCAGTGCTCAAACGACAGAGTTCGGGGAGCTGTTTTTT
CDR3: CASAQTTEFGELFF

J: TRBJ2-3
V: TRBV11-2
size: .
D: .
DNA: TGTGCCAGCAGCTCCCCGAGGGGGGGCCACGATACGCAGTATTTT
CDR3: CASSSPRGGHDTQYF

J: TRBJ1-4
V: TRBV7-9
size: .
D: .
DNA: TGTGCCAGCAGCTTTCCGGAGAGGGGGGAAAAACTGTTTTTT
CDR3: CASSFPERGEKLFF

J: TRBJ2-7
V: TRBV3-1/TRBV3-2
size: .
D: TRBD1
DNA: TGTGCCAGCAGCCAACCGGGACAGGGGAGCGAGCAGTACTTC
CDR3: CASSQPGQGSEQYF

J: TRBJ1-1
V: TRBV14
size: .
D: .
DNA: TGTGCCAGCAGCCAAGAGAGCAGGGCTGAGACTGAAGCTTTCTTT
CDR3: CASSQESRAETEAFF

J: TRBJ2-7
V: TRBV14
size: once
D: TRBD1
DNA: TGTGCCAGCAGCCTTGCCGGGACAGGCATCTACGAGCAGTACTTC
CDR3: CASSLAGTGIYEQYF

J: TRBJ1-1
V: TRBV27
size: .
D: TRBD1
DNA: TGTGCCAGCAGTTTGACAGGGGGCACTGAAGCTTTCTTT
CDR3: CASSLTGGTEAFF

J: TRBJ1-2
V: TRBV11-2
size: .
D: .
DNA: TGTGCCAGCAGCTTAGATCAGGTCGGCATAGCTAACTATGGCTACACCTTC
CDR3: CASSLDQVGIANYGYTF

J: TRBJ1-4
V: TRBV18
size: .
D: .
DNA: TGTGCCAGCTCCCTAGCAACTAATGAAAAACTGTTTTTT
CDR3: CASSLATNEKLFF

J: TRBJ1-1
V: TRBV5-1
size: .
D: .
DNA: TGCGCCAGCAGCTTGGGGGTCTTCAGGGAGAACACTGAAGCTTTCTTT
CDR3: CASSLGVFRENTEAFF

J: TRBJ1-4
V: TRBV5-4
size: .
D: .
DNA: TGTGCCAGCAGCTTGGAGGGGGGGCGTGAAGGTCTGTTTTTT
CDR3: CASSLEGGREGLFF

J: TRBJ1-1
V: TRBV12-3/TRBV12-4
size: .
D: .
DNA: TGTGCCAGCAGTCCTGCCGGAGTCACTGAAGCTTTCTTT
CDR3: CASSPAGVTEAFF

J: TRBJ1-6
V: TRBV12-3/TRBV12-4
size: .
D: .
DNA: TGTGCCAGCACCATACAGGACCTCCACTTT
CDR3: CASTIQDLHF

J: TRBJ1-5
V: TRBV15
size: .
D: .
DNA: TGTGCCACCAGCAGAGATATCCGTTATAGCAATCAGCCCCAGCATTTT
CDR3: CATSRDIRYSNQPQHF

J: TRBJ1-5
V: TRBV12-3/TRBV12-4
size: .
D: .
DNA: TGTGCCAGTAACCTAGGGGGAAATCAGCCCCAGCATTTT
CDR3: CASNLGGNQPQHF

J: TRBJ2-1
V: TRBV30
size: once
D: TRBD2
DNA: TGTGCCTGGGCGGGGGGGGCATACGAGCAGTTCTTC
CDR3: CAWAGGAYEQFF

J: TRBJ1-1
V: TRBV19
size: few
D: .
DNA: TGTGCCAGTAGTAAGGTCACGGGGAACACTGAAGCTTTCTTT
CDR3: CASSKVTGNTEAFF

J: TRBJ2-3
V: TRBV10-2
size: .
D: .
DNA: TGCGCCAGCCAGCCAGGGGTAGATACGCAGTATTTT
CDR3: CASQPGVDTQYF

J: TRBJ2-7
V: TRBV5-1
size: .
D: TRBD2
DNA: TGCGCCAGCAGCTTGGCCGGGGGGGCCTCCTACGAGCAGTACTTC
CDR3: CASSLAGGASYEQYF

J: TRBJ2-7
V: TRBV19
size: .
D: .
DNA: TGTGCCAGTAGTATACCTGGGCAGGGGTTCTACGAGCAGTACTTC
CDR3: CASSIPGQGFYEQYF